This paragraph reports one T cell receptor beta chain. J lost 3 bases, V lost 5 bases, and 16 bases had no gene match. CDR1 and CDR2 (germline): MDHEN, SYDVKM. The CDR3 has 17 amino acids. The data derive from a study of blood T cell repertoires in COVID-19. Turning to the study itself: Specimens from acute and convalescent COVID-19 originated in the United States, Italy and Spain. The analysed material was cDNA or gDNA that came from T cells, B-cell-depleted T cells, or PBMCs.

Per the authors' pipeline: Estimation of nucleated cell counts relied on the amplification of reference gene primers. The repertoire was sequenced with immunoSEQ multiplex PCR; TCRdb's copy has only in-frame clones and lacks some. The V and J calls and clone size were taken over from that table, and D and trimming were inferred from the DNA. The profile covers 60,000 to 75,000 clones, with 65% to 85% appearing a single time and less than 7% taken by the ten largest. The origin of this receptor is a woman aged 70-85 years with acute or convalescent COVID-19. The sequencing sample was made of peripheral blood. The rearrangement uses TRBV28 and TRBJ2-7; 7 nucleotides agree with TRBD2. CDR3 region: CASSLGSTGGTRYEQYF. CDR3 coding DNA: TGTGCCAGCAGTCTAGGTTCCACCGGGGGGACTCGCTACGAGCAGTACTTC.